This T cell receptor beta chain was retrieved from a study of tissue T cells after allogeneic stem cell transplantation. CDR3 length: 13 residues. After removal of 4 bases from V and 6 bases from J, the junction contained 4 bases not matched to a gene. Germline lookup yields CDR1 KGHPV and CDR2 FQNQEV (reference sequence). Indicated time point: mouse harvest day 7 after allogeneic transplant. Each mouse received 10^7 T-cell-depleted marrow cells plus 10^6 splenic CD5+ T cells by tail vein. Mice had MHC-mismatched B6 into BALB/c GVHD, sampled day 7 or 14. Using immunoSEQ multiplex PCR, the repertoire was profiled, and TCRdb retains in-frame clones only, with some absent. The sample carries roughly 1,800 clones, roughly three fifths recorded once. Worth noting for this clone: Its antigen is as yet unknown. Germline and genes: mouse. The CDR3 extends 1 residue past the end of the read, so its final part is completed from the germline J gene.

Study-wide findings and caveats: Alloreactivity or antigen specificity of tissue TCRs was not determined; some clones might be host cells.

This chain links TRBV26 with TRBJ2-5; 7 bases agree with TRBD2. Sequenced material: liver tissue. The sequence was obtained from a female BALB/c mouse given C57BL/6 T cells with graft-versus-host disease after an allogeneic hematopoietic cell transplant. CDR3 DNA, as far as it was read: TGTGCCAGCAGTCCCCGCTGGGGGGACACCCAGTAC. It is translated as CASSPRWGDTQY. The full CDR3 protein reads CASSPRWGDTQYF.